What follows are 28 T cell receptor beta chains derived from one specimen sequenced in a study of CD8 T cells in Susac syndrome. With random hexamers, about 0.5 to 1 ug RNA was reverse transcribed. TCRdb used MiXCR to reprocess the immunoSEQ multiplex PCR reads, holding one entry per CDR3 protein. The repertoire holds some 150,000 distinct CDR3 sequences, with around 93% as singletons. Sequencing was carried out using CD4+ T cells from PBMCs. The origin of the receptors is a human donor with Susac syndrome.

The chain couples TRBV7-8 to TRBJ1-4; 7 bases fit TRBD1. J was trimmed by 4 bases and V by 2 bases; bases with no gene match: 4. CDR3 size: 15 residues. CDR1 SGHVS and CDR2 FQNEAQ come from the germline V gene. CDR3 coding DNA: TGTGCCAGCAGCTTACGACAGGGAATTAATGAAAAACTGTTTTTT. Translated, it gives CASSLRQGINEKLFF.

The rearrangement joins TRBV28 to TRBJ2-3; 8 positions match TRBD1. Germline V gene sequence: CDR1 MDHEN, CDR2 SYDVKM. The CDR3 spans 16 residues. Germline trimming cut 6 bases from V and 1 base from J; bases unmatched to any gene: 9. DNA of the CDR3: TGTGCCAGCAGCCCGGCCGGGACAGGAGGCACAGATACGCAGTATTTT. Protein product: CASSPAGTGGTDTQYF.

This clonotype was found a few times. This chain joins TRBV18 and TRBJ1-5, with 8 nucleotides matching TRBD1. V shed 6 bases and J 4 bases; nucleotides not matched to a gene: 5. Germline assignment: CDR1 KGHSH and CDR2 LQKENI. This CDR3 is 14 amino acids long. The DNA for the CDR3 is TGTGCCAGCTCCCAACAGGGGGGGAATCAGCCCCAGCATTTT. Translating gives CASSQQGGNQPQHF. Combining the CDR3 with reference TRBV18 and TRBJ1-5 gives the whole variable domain NAGVMQNPRHLVRRRGQEARLRCSPMKGHSHVYWYRQLPEEGLKFMVYLQKENIIDESGMPKERFSAEFPKEGPSILRIQQVVRGDSAAYFCASSQQGGNQPQHFGDGTRLSIL.

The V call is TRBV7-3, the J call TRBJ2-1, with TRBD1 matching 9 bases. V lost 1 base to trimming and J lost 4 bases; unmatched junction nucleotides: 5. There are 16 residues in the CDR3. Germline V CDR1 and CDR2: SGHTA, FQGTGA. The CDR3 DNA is TGTGCCAGCAGCTTAAGGGTGGGACAGGGATACAATGAGCAGTTCTTC. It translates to CASSLRVGQGYNEQFF.

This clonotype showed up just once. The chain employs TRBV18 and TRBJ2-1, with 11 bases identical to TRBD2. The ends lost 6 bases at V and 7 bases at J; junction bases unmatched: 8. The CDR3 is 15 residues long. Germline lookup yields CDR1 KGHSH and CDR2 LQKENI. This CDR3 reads CASSPIAGGINEQFF. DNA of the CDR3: TGTGCCAGCTCCCCAATAGCGGGGGGGATTAATGAGCAGTTCTTC.

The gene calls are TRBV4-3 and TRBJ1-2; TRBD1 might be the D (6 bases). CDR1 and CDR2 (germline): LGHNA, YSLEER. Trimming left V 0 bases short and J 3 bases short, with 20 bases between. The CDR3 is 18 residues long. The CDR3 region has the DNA TGCGCCAGCAGCCAAGATTTTTCCGGGCCCAGGGGCCACTATGGCTACACCTTC. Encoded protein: CASSQDFSGPRGHYGYTF.

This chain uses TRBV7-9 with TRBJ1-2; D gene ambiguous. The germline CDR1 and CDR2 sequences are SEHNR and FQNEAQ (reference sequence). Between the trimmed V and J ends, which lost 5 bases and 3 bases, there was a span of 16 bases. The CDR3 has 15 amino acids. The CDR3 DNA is TGTGCCAGCAGCCCAAGGGCGGCGCTAGACTATGGCTACACCTTC. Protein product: CASSPRAALDYGYTF. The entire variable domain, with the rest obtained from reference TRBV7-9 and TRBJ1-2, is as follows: DTGVSQNPRHKITKRGQNVTFRCDPISEHNRLYWYRQTLGQGPEFLTYFQNEAQLEKSRLLSDRFSAERPKGSFSTLEIQRTEQGDSAMYLCASSPRAALDYGYTFGSGTRLTVV.

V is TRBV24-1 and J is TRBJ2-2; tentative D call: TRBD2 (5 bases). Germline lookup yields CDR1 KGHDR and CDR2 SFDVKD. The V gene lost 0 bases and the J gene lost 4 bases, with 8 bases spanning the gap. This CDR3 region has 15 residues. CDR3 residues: CATSDLRGRTGELFF. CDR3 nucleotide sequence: TGTGCCACCAGTGATTTGCGGGGTCGCACCGGGGAGCTGTTTTTT.

The DNA of the CDR3 is TGTGCCTGGACAGGGCGGGGTGGGGGAGAGACCCAGTACTTC. It codes for CAWTGRGGGETQYF. V and J are TRBV30 and TRBJ2-5, with D maybe TRBD2 (6 bases). The V end lost 4 bases, the J end lost 4 bases, and 16 bases lay between the germline ends. The CDR3 covers 14 residues. Germline V gene data show CDR1 as GTSNPN and CDR2 as SVGIG (reference sequence).

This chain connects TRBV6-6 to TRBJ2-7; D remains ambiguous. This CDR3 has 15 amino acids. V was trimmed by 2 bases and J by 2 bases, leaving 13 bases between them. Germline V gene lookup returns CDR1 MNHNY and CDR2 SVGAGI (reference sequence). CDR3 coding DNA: TGTGCCAGCAGTTACCCGGCAGTCCGGGCCTACGAGCAGTACTTC. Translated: CASSYPAVRAYEQYF.

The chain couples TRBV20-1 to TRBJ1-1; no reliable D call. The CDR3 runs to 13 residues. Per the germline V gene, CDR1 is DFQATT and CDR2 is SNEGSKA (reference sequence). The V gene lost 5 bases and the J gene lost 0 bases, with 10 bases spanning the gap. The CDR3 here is CSASRLMNTEAFF. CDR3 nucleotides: TGCAGTGCTTCCAGGCTGATGAACACTGAAGCTTTCTTT.

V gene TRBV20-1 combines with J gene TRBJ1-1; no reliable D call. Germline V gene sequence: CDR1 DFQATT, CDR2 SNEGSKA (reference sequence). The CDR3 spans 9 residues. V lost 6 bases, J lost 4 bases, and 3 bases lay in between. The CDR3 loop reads CSAGTEAFF. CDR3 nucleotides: TGCAGTGCGGGCACTGAAGCTTTCTTT.

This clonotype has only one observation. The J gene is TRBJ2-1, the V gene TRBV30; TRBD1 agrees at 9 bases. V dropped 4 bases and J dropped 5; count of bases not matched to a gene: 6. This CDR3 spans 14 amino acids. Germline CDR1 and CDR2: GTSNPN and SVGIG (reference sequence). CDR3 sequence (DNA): TGTGCCTGGATACAGGGGGCTCGTCACAATGAGCAGTTCTTC. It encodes CAWIQGARHNEQFF.

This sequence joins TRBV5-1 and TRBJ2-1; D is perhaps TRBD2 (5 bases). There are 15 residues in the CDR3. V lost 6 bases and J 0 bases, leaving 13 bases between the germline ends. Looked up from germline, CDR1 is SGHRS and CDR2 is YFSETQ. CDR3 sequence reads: CASTPAGASYNEQFF. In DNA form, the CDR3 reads TGCGCCAGCACGCCCGCGGGTGCCTCCTACAATGAGCAGTTCTTC.

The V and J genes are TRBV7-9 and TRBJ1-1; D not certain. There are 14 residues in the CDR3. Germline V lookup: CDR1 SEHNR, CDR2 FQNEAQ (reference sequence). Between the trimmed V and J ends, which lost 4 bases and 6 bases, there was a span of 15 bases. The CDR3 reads CASSSISELAEAFF. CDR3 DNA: TGTGCCAGCAGCTCCATATCCGAACTCGCTGAAGCTTTCTTT.

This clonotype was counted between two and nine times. The CDR3 loop is CASSPGQGNEKLFF. As DNA, the CDR3 is TGCGCCAGCAGCCCGGGACAGGGAAACGAAAAACTGTTTTTT. This sequence joins TRBV5-1 and TRBJ1-4; 9 bases fit TRBD1. Germline V gene lookup returns CDR1 SGHRS and CDR2 YFSETQ. CDR3 length equals 14 residues. Unmatched junction bases numbered 6, after V lost 4 bases and J lost 8 bases.

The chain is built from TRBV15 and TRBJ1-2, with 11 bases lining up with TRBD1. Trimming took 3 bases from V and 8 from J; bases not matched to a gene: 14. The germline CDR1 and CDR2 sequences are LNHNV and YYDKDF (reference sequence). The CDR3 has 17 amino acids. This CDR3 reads CATSRELGTGGPYGYTF. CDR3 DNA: TGTGCCACCAGCAGGGAACTTGGGACAGGGGGTCCCTACGGCTACACCTTC.

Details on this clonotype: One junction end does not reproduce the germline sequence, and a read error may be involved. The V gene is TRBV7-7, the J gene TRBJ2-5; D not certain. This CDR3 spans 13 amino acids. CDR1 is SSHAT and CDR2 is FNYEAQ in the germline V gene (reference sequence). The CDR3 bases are TGTGCTAGCAGCACTGGACCGAGGGAGACCCAGTACTTC. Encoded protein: CASSTGPRETQYF.

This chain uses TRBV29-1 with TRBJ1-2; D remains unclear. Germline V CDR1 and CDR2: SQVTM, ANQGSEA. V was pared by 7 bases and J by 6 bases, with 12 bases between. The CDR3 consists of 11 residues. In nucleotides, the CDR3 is TGCAGCGCCGTCCAAGCTAATGGCTACACCTTC. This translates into CSAVQANGYTF.

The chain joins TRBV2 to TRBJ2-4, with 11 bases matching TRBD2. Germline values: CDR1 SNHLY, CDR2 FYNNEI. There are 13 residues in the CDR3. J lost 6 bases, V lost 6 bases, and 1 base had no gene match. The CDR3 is CASRLAGGNIQYF. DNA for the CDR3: TGTGCCAGCAGGCTAGCGGGAGGAAACATTCAGTACTTC.

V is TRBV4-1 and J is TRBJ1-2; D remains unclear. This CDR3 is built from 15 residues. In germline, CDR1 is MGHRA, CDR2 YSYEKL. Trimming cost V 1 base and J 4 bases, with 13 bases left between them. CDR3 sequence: CASSQAAGILYGYTF. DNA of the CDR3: TGCGCCAGCAGCCAAGCGGCGGGGATACTCTATGGCTACACCTTC.

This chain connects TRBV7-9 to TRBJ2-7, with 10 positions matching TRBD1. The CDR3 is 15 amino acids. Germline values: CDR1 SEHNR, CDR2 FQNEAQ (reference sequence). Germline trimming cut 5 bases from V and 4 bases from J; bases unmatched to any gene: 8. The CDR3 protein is CASSAPGQGIYEQYF. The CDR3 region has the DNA TGTGCCAGCAGCGCTCCGGGACAGGGGATTTACGAGCAGTACTTC.

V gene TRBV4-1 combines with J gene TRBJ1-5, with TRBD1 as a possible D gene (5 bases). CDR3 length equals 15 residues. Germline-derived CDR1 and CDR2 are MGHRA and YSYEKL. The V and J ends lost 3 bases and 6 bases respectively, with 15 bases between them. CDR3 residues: CASSQGQRRAQPQHF. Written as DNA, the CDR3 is TGCGCCAGCAGCCAGGGGCAGCGACGGGCTCAGCCCCAGCATTTT.

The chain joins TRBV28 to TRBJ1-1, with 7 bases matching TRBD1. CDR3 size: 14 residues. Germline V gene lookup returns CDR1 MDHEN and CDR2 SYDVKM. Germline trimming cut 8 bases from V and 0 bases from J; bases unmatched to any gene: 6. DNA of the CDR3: TGTGCCAGCGAGGGGGCGTTGATGAACACTGAAGCTTTCTTT. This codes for CASEGALMNTEAFF.

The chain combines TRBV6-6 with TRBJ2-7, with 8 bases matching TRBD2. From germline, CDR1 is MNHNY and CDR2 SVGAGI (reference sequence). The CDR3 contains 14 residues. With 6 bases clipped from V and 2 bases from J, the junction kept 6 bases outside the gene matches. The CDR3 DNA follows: TGTGCCAGCAGCCCCCCGGGGGGGCCCTACGAGCAGTACTTC. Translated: CASSPPGGPYEQYF.

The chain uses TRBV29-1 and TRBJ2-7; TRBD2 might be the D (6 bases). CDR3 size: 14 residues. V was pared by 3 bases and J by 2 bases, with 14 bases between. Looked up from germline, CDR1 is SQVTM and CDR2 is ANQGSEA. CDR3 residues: CSVELAGMAYEQYF. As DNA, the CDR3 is TGCAGCGTTGAGTTGGCGGGGATGGCCTACGAGCAGTACTTC.

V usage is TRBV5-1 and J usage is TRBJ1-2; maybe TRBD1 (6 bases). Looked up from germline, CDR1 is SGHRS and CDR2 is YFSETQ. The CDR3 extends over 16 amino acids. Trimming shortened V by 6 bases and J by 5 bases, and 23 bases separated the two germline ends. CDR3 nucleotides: TGCGCCAGCAAATCGGACCCCGGGACACCACTTTATGGCTACACCTTC. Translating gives CASKSDPGTPLYGYTF.

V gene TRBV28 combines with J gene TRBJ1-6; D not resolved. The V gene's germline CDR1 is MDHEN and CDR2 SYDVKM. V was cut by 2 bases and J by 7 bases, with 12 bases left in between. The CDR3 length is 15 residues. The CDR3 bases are TGTGCCAGCAGTTTACCGGGTACGAGCAATTCACCCCTCCACTTT. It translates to CASSLPGTSNSPLHF.